The 20 T cell receptor beta chains listed next were all sequenced from one sample in a study of CD8 T cells in ankylosing spondylitis. TCRdb passed the 5' RACE reads through MiXCR, listing each CDR3 protein once. The sample shows 150,000 to 200,000 distinct CDR3 sequences, around 19% of them seen only once. The sequenced sample consisted of blood, either unsorted or a sorted T cell fraction (not recorded which). The receptors were gathered from a male donor with ankylosing spondylitis or in good health (not recorded which).

This clonotype was found many times. At one end, the junction sequence differs from germline, possibly due to a read error. J is TRBJ2-1 and V is TRBV5-1; 9 bases are a match to TRBD1. CDR1 is SGHRS and CDR2 is YFSETQ in the germline V gene. This CDR3 is built from 14 residues. This chain's CDR3 is CVSSIGQGIDEQFF. The CDR3, as DNA: TGCGTCAGCAGCATAGGACAGGGGATTGATGAGCAGTTCTTC.

Ten or more counts support this clonotype. The rearrangement links TRBV20-1 to TRBJ1-4; D perhaps matches TRBD1 (5 bases). The CDR3 is 15 residues long. Trimming stripped 1 base from V and 5 bases from J, with 14 bases between. CDR1 is DFQATT and CDR2 is SNEGSKA in the germline V gene (reference sequence). Here the CDR3 DNA reads TGCAGTGCTAGAGCGACAACGACAGAGAATGAAAAACTGTTTTTT. Protein: CSARATTTENEKLFF.

This clonotype was counted a few times. This chain joins TRBV7-8 and TRBJ1-5; tentatively, D is TRBD1 (6 bases). V lost 4 bases and J lost 4, with 8 bases in between. Germline V gives CDR1 SGHVS, CDR2 FQNEAQ. This CDR3 contains 13 residues. Here the CDR3 reads CASSYRENQPQHF. CDR3 in DNA: TGTGCCAGCAGCTACAGGGAAAATCAGCCCCAGCATTTT. The full variable domain, its missing parts supplied by reference TRBV7-8 and TRBJ1-5, is GAGVSQSPRYKVAKRGQDVALRCDPISGHVSLFWYQQALGQGPEFLTYFQNEAQLDKSGLPSDRFFAERPEGSVSTLKIQRTQQEDSAVYLCASSYRENQPQHFGDGTRLSIL.

Points on this clonotype: One base away lies a much larger clone, so this may be a sequencing read error. CDR3 region: CSVDFENEQFF. The DNA for the CDR3 is TGCAGCGTTGATTTTGAAAATGAGCAGTTCTTC. The V call is TRBV29-1, the J call TRBJ2-1; no clear D. This CDR3 spans 11 amino acids. Trimming took off 3 bases at V and 7 bases at J, with 7 bases between the two ends. In germline, CDR1 is SQVTM, CDR2 ANQGSEA.

The chain uses TRBV24-1 and TRBJ2-3; D possibly corresponds to TRBD2 (5 bases). V was shortened by 1 base and J by 6 bases, with 13 bases between the two germline ends. Germline V gene data show CDR1 as KGHDR and CDR2 as SFDVKD. CDR3 length: 15 amino acids. The CDR3 nucleotides read TGTGCCACCAGTGATTTCCAGGACTCCGCTGATACGCAGTATTTT. As protein: CATSDFQDSADTQYF.

This clonotype occurred many times. The CDR3 DNA reads as TGTGCATCGCCCGGGGACACCGGGGAGCTGTTTTTT. It translates to CASPGDTGELFF. The chain uses TRBV28 and TRBJ2-2; D might be TRBD2 (5 bases). This CDR3 spans 12 amino acids. Per germline, CDR1 MDHEN and CDR2 SYDVKM.

The gene calls are TRBV29-1 and TRBJ1-1; D gene uncertain. The CDR3 contains 13 residues. Per germline, CDR1 SQVTM and CDR2 ANQGSEA. The V gene lost 4 bases and the J gene lost 0 bases, with 9 bases spanning the gap. The CDR3 here is CSVVATMNTEAFF. In DNA form, the CDR3 reads TGCAGCGTTGTCGCCACAATGAACACTGAAGCTTTCTTT. Full variable domain (outside the CDR3, taken from reference TRBV29-1 and TRBJ1-1): SAVISQKPSRDICQRGTSLTIQCQVDSQVTMMFWYRQQPGQSLTLIATANQGSEATYESGFVIDKFPISRPNLTFSTLTVSNMSPEDSSIYLCSVVATMNTEAFFGQGTRLTVV.

This clonotype was counted between two and nine times. In DNA form, the CDR3 reads TGTGCCAGCGGGGACAGGGGGCTCGGTGAGCAGTTCTTC. Protein product: CASGDRGLGEQFF. This chain links TRBV6-1 with TRBJ2-1; TRBD1 matches 12 bases. V lost 8 bases, J lost 9 bases, and 5 bases stayed unmatched. The CDR3 runs 13 residues. Germline CDR1 MNHNS, CDR2 SASEGT.

The chain recombines TRBV19 with TRBJ1-1, with D possibly TRBD1 on 6 matching bases. The CDR3 contains 15 residues. Germline CDR1 reads LNHDA; CDR2 reads SQIVND (reference sequence). The V end lost 4 bases, the J end lost 1 base, and 13 bases lay between the germline ends. CDR3 region: CASSTPGTSNTEAFF. Here the CDR3 DNA reads TGTGCCAGTAGTACCCCAGGGACATCGAACACTGAAGCTTTCTTT.

This clonotype has a handful of counts. The genes are TRBV10-3 and TRBJ1-5, with D possibly being TRBD1 (5 bases). Trimming removed 4 bases at V and 6 bases at J, with 16 bases between. CDR3 length equals 15 residues. Germline V gives CDR1 ENHRY, CDR2 SYGVKD. The CDR3, as DNA: TGTGCCATCAGTGTCGAGAAACAGGAAGGTCAGCCCCAGCATTTT. Protein: CAISVEKQEGQPQHF.

This clonotype appeared a few times. The rearrangement uses TRBV28 and TRBJ2-1, with D possibly matching TRBD2 (5 bases). The CDR3 is 11 amino acids. Trimming left V 9 bases short and J 6 bases short, with 9 bases between. Germline assignment: CDR1 MDHEN and CDR2 SYDVKM. CDR3 DNA: TGTGCCAGTCCCCGGGGCAATGAGCAGTTCTTC. This sequence encodes CASPRGNEQFF.

The V and J genes are TRBV2 and TRBJ2-2; no clear D. The CDR3 is 15 amino acids. CDR1 is SNHLY and CDR2 is FYNNEI in the germline V gene. Trimming shortened V by 3 bases and J by 8 bases, and 16 bases separated the two germline ends. CDR3 region: CASSDLSLSLGELFF. CDR3 DNA: TGTGCCAGCAGTGATCTTAGCCTATCCCTAGGGGAGCTGTTTTTT.

This clonotype has ten or more counts. DNA of the CDR3: TGTGCCATCAGTCCGGACAGGGGAAAGAACACTGAAGCTTTCTTT. Its translation: CAISPDRGKNTEAFF. V usage is TRBV10-3 and J usage is TRBJ1-1; 9 nucleotides line up with TRBD1. This CDR3 is built from 15 residues. The V gene's germline CDR1 is ENHRY and CDR2 SYGVKD. The V gene end was trimmed by 5 bases and the J gene end by 1 base; junction bases not matched to a gene: 5.

The CDR3 loop is CASSLDTIYGYTF. As DNA, the CDR3 is TGTGCCAGCAGTTTAGACACAATATATGGCTACACCTTC. This chain links TRBV12-3 or TRBV12-4 with TRBJ1-2; D gene ambiguous. The V end was cut by 1 base, the J end by 5 bases, with 8 bases between. The length of the CDR3 is 13 residues.

V is TRBV7-2 and J is TRBJ1-6, with D unclear. Looked up from germline, CDR1 is SGHTA and CDR2 is FQGNSA. Trimming took off 7 bases at V and 7 bases at J, with 14 bases between the two ends. The CDR3 is 14 amino acids. The CDR3 protein is CASTSGLINSPLHF. CDR3 DNA: TGTGCCAGCACCTCCGGACTGATAAATTCACCCCTCCACTTT.

This clonotype was recorded many times. The rearrangement uses TRBV20-1 and TRBJ2-3; D not resolved. The CDR3 consists of 11 residues. The germline CDR1 and CDR2 sequences are DFQATT and SNEGSKA (reference sequence). Trimming pared 3 bases from V and 4 bases from J, leaving 5 bases between. The CDR3 DNA sequence: TGCAGTGCTAGTCTATCAGATACGCAGTATTTT. It codes for CSASLSDTQYF.

The table lists this clonotype with many counts. The genes are TRBV2 and TRBJ2-3; 14 nucleotides align to TRBD2. With V trimmed by 3 bases and J by 7 bases, 3 bases remained unmatched. Germline CDR1 reads SNHLY; CDR2 reads FYNNEI. The CDR3 spans 15 residues. The CDR3 spells CASSDGTSGSNTQYF. CDR3 nucleotide sequence: TGTGCCAGCAGTGACGGGACTAGCGGGAGTAATACGCAGTATTTT.

A word on this clonotype: Germline is not matched at one junction end, which may reflect a read error. The J gene is TRBJ2-1, the V gene TRBV7-9, with 11 bases matching TRBD2. This CDR3 comprises 15 residues. Germline values: CDR1 SEHNR, CDR2 FQNEAQ (reference sequence). The CDR3 sequence is CASSLAGGTGNEQFF. The CDR3 nucleotides are TGTGCCAGCAGCCTAGCGGGAGGCACGGGGAATGAGCAGTTCTTC.

To note about this clonotype: Being one base from a much bigger clone, this may be a read error. The chain has TRBV6-5 and TRBJ1-4; the D is unclear. Germline V gene data show CDR1 as MNHEY and CDR2 as SVGAGI. The length of the CDR3 is 16 residues. The V end was cut by 0 bases, the J end by 8 bases, with 16 bases between. This CDR3 is CASSYSGISYREKLFF. The CDR3 nucleotides are TGTGCCAGCAGTTACTCCGGGATATCTTATCGGGAAAAACTGTTTTTT.

This chain uses TRBV7-9 with TRBJ1-4; D possibly corresponds to TRBD1 (6 bases). The CDR3 spans 13 residues. Trimming removed 3 bases from V and 8 bases from J, with 10 bases in between. The germline V gene has CDR1 SEHNR and CDR2 FQNEAQ (reference sequence). Here the CDR3 DNA reads TGTGCCAGCAGCTTCTCGGGGGCCGAAAAACTGTTTTTT. Residues: CASSFSGAEKLFF.